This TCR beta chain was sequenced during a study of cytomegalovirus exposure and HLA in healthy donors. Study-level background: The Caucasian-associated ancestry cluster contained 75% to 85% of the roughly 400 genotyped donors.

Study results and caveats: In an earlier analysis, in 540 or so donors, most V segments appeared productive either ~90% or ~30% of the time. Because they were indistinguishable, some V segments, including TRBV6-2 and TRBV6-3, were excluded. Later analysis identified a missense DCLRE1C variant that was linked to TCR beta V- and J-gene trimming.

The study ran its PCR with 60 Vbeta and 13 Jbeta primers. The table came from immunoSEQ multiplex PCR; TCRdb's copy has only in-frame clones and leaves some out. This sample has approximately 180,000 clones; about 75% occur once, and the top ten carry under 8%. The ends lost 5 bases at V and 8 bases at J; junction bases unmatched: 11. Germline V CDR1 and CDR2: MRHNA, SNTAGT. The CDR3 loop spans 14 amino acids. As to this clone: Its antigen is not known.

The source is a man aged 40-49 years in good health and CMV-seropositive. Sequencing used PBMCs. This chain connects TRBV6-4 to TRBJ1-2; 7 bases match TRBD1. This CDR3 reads CASSLAGGEGGYTF. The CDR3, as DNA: TGTGCCAGCAGTCTCGCAGGGGGTGAGGGAGGCTACACCTTC.